This TCR beta chain was recovered during a study of blood T cell repertoires in COVID-19. J gave up 9 bases and V 2 bases, and 10 bases lay outside the gene matches. This CDR3 region has 15 residues. Germline V gene lookup returns CDR1 SGHTA and CDR2 FQGNSA. Assay used: immunoSEQ multiplex PCR; TCRdb lists only in-frame clones, some missing. There are 200,000 to 250,000 clones in the sample; about 88% occur only once, and about 10% lies in the top ten. The sequence came from a woman in her 50s with COVID-19, enrolled during active disease. The specimen was peripheral blood. The chain carries TRBV7-2 and TRBJ2-3, with 8 bases aligning to TRBD2. Written as DNA, the CDR3 is TGTGCCAGCAGCTTAAAGTCCGGGGGGGCAGGGACGCAGTATTTT. Translation gives CASSLKSGGAGTQYF.